This T cell receptor (beta chain) is from a study of post-analysis software for immune sequencing data. Study overall: Both relapsing-remitting and secondary progressive multiple sclerosis featured among the disease courses, as did progressive-relapsing multiple sclerosis. Notes on the study in general: For normalized Chao1 diversity, multiple sclerosis patients scored significantly lower than controls did. TRBV5-6, TRBV5-1 and TRBV20-1 belonged to a set of roughly five TRBV segments that were more frequent in patients than controls. By F measure, strong co-clustering occurred among samples prepared in the same batch.

In regard to this clonotype: Its antigen is currently unknown.

There are 14 residues in the CDR3. The germline V gene has CDR1 SGHVS and CDR2 FQNEAQ. V dropped 6 bases and J dropped 1 base, with 10 bases sitting between them. Tagging with unique molecular identifiers was a feature of the TCR beta cDNA libraries. Hundreds of thousands of cDNA molecules were obtained from around 0.96 to 9.9 million T cells. MiXCR, run by TCRdb on the PCR reads, gives a single entry per CDR3 protein. The repertoire has about 760,000 distinct CDR3 sequences, about 32% of them found once; the top ten carry 0.55% to 0.65%. Material: blood. The V gene is TRBV7-8, the J gene TRBJ2-4; D uncertain. This TCR came from a girl under 18 with multiple sclerosis. This CDR3 reads CASRPLGAKNIQYF. The CDR3 region has the DNA TGTGCCAGCAGGCCTCTAGGGGCCAAAAACATTCAGTACTTC.